This T cell receptor (beta chain) was sequenced for a study of control samples from healthy donors and cancer patients. This CDR3 region has 13 residues. The V end lost 3 bases, the J end lost 0 bases, and 8 bases lay between the germline ends. In germline, CDR1 is GTSNPN, CDR2 SVGIG (reference sequence). Profiling relied on immunoSEQ multiplex PCR, and the TCRdb table lists in-frame clones only, not all of them. The sample comprises fewer than 200,000 clones, 85% to 90% of which are singletons, and approximately 1.5% rests with the top ten. This clone was picked up one time. The sequencing sample was made of blood. The chain recombines TRBV30 with TRBJ1-1; D is undetermined. The clonotype originates from a woman aged 50 to 60 in good health. The CDR3 region is CAWSDTVNTEAFF. DNA for the CDR3: TGTGCCTGGAGCGATACCGTGAACACTGAAGCTTTCTTT.